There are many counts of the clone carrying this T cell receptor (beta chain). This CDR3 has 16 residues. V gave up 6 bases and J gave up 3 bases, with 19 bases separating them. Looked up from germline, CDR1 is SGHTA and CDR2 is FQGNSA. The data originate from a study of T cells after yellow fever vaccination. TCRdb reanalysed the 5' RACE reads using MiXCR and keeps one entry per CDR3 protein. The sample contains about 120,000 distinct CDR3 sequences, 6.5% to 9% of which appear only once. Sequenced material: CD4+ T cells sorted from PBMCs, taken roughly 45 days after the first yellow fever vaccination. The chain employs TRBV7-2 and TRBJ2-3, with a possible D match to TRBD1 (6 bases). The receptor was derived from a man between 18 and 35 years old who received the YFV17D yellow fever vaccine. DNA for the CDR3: TGTGCCAGCAGACGCACAGGGTCCCATGGGACAGATACGCAGTATTTT. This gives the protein CASRRTGSHGTDTQYF.